The 17 T cell receptor beta chains presented below share a single source sample, sequenced in a study of liver allograft versus peripheral blood T cells (dated by TCRdb to about 2020). Turning to the overall study: In liver transplant recipients, the study looked at T cell receptor repertoires in the peripheral blood and set them against the repertoires found within the transplanted livers.

Data came from an Illumina MiSeq. Using fastp at Q25 and MiXCR, TCRdb reprocessed the public reads and kept productive beta chains. CDR3 protein sequences are deduplicated, and each keeps its most common genes and DNA. The sample has several thousand distinct CDR3 sequences on record, around 18% of them singletons. The leading ten clones occupy about 57% of the sample. These receptors all stem from a human patient who had a liver transplant. Following transplantation, part of the T cell population may be supplied by the graft donor rather than the patient.

This chain links TRBV12-3 or TRBV12-4 with TRBJ1-2; the D gene is possibly TRBD1 (5 bases). With 4 bases removed from V and 8 bases from J, the gap between germline ends came to 11 bases. The CDR3 runs 12 residues. The DNA of the CDR3 is TGTGCCAGCAGTTCTGGACATGGGGGCTACACCTTC. Amino acids: CASSSGHGGYTF.

This clonotype was observed many times. The chain employs TRBV6-5 and TRBJ1-1; D is undetermined. The CDR3 loop spans 13 amino acids. CDR1 is MNHEY, CDR2 SVGAGI, per germline. Trimming took 0 bases from V and 1 from J, leaving 3 bases between them. This CDR3 reads CASSYSENTEAFF. CDR3 in DNA: TGTGCCAGCAGTTACTCCGAGAACACTGAAGCTTTCTTT.

This clonotype has only a few counts. This sequence joins TRBV11-3 and TRBJ1-3; D not certain. V lost 2 bases and J 1 base, leaving 9 bases between the germline ends. Germline CDR1 is SGHNT and CDR2 is YENEEA. The CDR3 is made up of 15 amino acids. In nucleotides, the CDR3 is TGTGCCAGCAGCTTAACAGCTTGGTCTGGAAACACCATATATTTT. Encoded protein: CASSLTAWSGNTIYF.

By its share, this clonotype is medium-sized. The chain joins TRBV6-1 to TRBJ2-7, with D perhaps being TRBD1 or TRBD2 (5 bases each). This CDR3 contains 15 residues. Trimming took 8 bases from V and 2 from J, leaving 19 bases between them. The germline CDR1 and CDR2 sequences are MNHNS and SASEGT. The CDR3 DNA reads as TGTGCCAGCCTGATCCGGGACGCCTCTACCTACGAGCAGTACTTC. Amino acids: CASLIRDASTYEQYF.

By share, this clonotype counts as medium-sized (0.01 to 0.1%). The genes are TRBV6-2 or TRBV6-3 and TRBJ1-2; D might be TRBD1 (5 bases). The CDR3 is 11 residues long. V lost 5 bases and J lost 5, with 6 bases in between. CDR1 and CDR2 from the germline V gene are MNHEY and SVGEGT. CDR3 region: CASSPGYGYTF. For the CDR3, the DNA is TGTGCCAGCAGTCCAGGGTATGGCTACACCTTC.

This clonotype was seen ten or more times. The chain links TRBV13 to TRBJ2-7; 10 bases agree with TRBD2. Germline CDR1 PRHDT, CDR2 FYEKMQ (reference sequence). The CDR3 is made up of 18 amino acids. Trimming cost V 5 bases and J 3 bases; bases outside gene matches: 16. CDR3 nucleotides: TGTGCCAGCAGCCCTCTAGGGAGCGGGGGGGCGTTGAGCTACGAGCAGTACTTC. It codes for CASSPLGSGGALSYEQYF.

This clonotype was detected a few times. The chain recombines TRBV27 with TRBJ2-2; D is undetermined. Trimming shortened V by 2 bases and J by 1 base, and 2 bases separated the two germline ends. This CDR3 region has 13 residues. Germline V CDR1 and CDR2: MNHEY, SMNVEV (reference sequence). The DNA of the CDR3 is TGTGCCAGCAGTTTAGGGAACACCGGGGAGCTGTTTTTT. Protein sequence: CASSLGNTGELFF.

This clonotype is judged medium-sized (0.01 to 0.1%). The chain couples TRBV5-6 to TRBJ1-2; 7 nucleotides align to TRBD1. CDR1 is SGHDT and CDR2 is YYEEEE in the germline V gene. Trimming removed 5 bases from V and 1 base from J; junction bases left unmatched: 26. The CDR3 is 21 amino acids. The CDR3 protein is CASSRTSPLTVRDRHNYGYTF. CDR3 sequence (DNA): TGTGCCAGCAGTAGGACCTCCCCCCTAACCGTCCGGGACAGACATAACTATGGCTACACCTTC.

By share, this clonotype ranks as medium-sized. The CDR3 DNA is TGTGCCAGCAGTGAAGGGACGGCATGGAACACTGAAGCTTTCTTT. This sequence encodes CASSEGTAWNTEAFF. The V gene is TRBV6-1, the J gene TRBJ1-1, with no clear D. Looked up from germline, CDR1 is MNHNS and CDR2 is SASEGT. The V and J ends lost 1 base and 1 base respectively, with 10 bases between them. The CDR3 spans 15 residues.

Many counts were recorded for this clonotype. The CDR3 DNA follows: TGTGCCAGTAGTTCCCCCTGGGGGGGAACCGGCTACACCTTC. Amino acids: CASSSPWGGTGYTF. V is TRBV19 and J is TRBJ1-2; possible D gene TRBD1, 5 bases. This CDR3 comprises 14 residues. The V end lost 5 bases, the J end lost 8 bases, and 18 bases lay between the germline ends. Per the germline V gene, CDR1 is LNHDA and CDR2 is SQIVND (reference sequence).

This clonotype was found a few times. The rearrangement links TRBV19 to TRBJ2-1; 9 bases line up with TRBD2. The CDR3 is 15 amino acids. Germline CDR1 LNHDA, CDR2 SQIVND (reference sequence). Trimming took 2 bases from V and 7 from J; bases not matched to a gene: 6. The CDR3 coding sequence is TGTGCCAGTAGTATAAAGCGGGGGGCCTGGAATGAGCAGTTCTTC. Its translation is CASSIKRGAWNEQFF.

In this sample, this clonotype is medium-sized. The rearrangement joins TRBV6-5 to TRBJ1-1; 11 bases fit TRBD1. The CDR3 runs to 15 residues. The ends lost 6 bases at V and 4 bases at J; junction bases unmatched: 7. Germline V gene lookup returns CDR1 MNHEY and CDR2 SVGAGI. The CDR3 sequence is CASSLDRGRFTEAFF. DNA for the CDR3: TGTGCCAGCAGCCTGGACAGGGGGCGTTTCACTGAAGCTTTCTTT.

This clonotype was counted a few times. V is TRBV5-4 and J is TRBJ1-3, with TRBD1 as a possible D gene (5 bases). CDR1 is SGHNT and CDR2 is YYREEE in the germline V gene (reference sequence). Deletions cut 4 bases from V and 4 bases from J, with 12 bases between. CDR3 length equals 14 residues. The CDR3 DNA follows: TGTGCCAGCAGCCCGGGGACGGGAGGAAACACCATATATTTT. Its translation is CASSPGTGGNTIYF.

By its share, this clonotype is medium-sized. The chain recombines TRBV6-1 with TRBJ1-6; a weak D match, TRBD1 (6 bases). Germline CDR1 MNHNS, CDR2 SASEGT. CDR3 length: 14 amino acids. The ends were cut back, 2 bases at V and 7 bases at J, with 9 bases in the middle. This CDR3 reads CASSETGINSPLHF. Written as DNA, the CDR3 is TGTGCCAGCAGTGAAACAGGGATAAATTCACCCCTCCACTTT.

This clonotype was recorded a few times. In nucleotides, the CDR3 is TGTGCCACCGAACACAGGGTGGTCACAGATACGCAGTATTTT. It yields the protein CATEHRVVTDTQYF. The chain is built from TRBV15 and TRBJ2-3; possibly TRBD1 for D (6 bases). The germline CDR1 and CDR2 sequences are LNHNV and YYDKDF (reference sequence). Trimming left V 8 bases short and J 2 bases short, with 14 bases between. The CDR3 runs 14 residues.

The V gene is TRBV6-2 or TRBV6-3, the J gene TRBJ1-2; D may be TRBD1 (5 bases). This CDR3 spans 15 amino acids. Germline CDR1 and CDR2: MNHEY and SVGEGT. The ends were cut back, 8 bases at V and 2 bases at J, with 18 bases in the middle. CDR3 region: CASFTFGGPNYGYTF. DNA for the CDR3: TGTGCCAGCTTTACGTTCGGGGGACCCAACTATGGCTACACCTTC.

The count of this clonotype is one. A read error likely explains this, since a far larger clone differs by one base. This chain connects TRBV10-3 to TRBJ1-4; TRBD1 is a possible D gene (6 bases). The V end lost 5 bases, the J end lost 8 bases, and 21 bases lay between the germline ends. CDR1 and CDR2 from the germline V gene are ENHRY and SYGVKD. The CDR3 is 16 residues long. DNA for the CDR3: TGTGCCATCAGTTCATTTCAGGGGCGGACGGGGGAAAAACTGTTTTTT. It translates to CAISSFQGRTGEKLFF.